The rows below give T cell receptor beta chains drawn from one sample of a study of cytomegalovirus exposure and HLA in healthy donors. Generated by immunoSEQ multiplex PCR, the TCRdb table keeps only in-frame clones and is missing some. The table includes about 93,000 clones, roughly 67% detected once. Sequencing was carried out using PBMCs. Receptors were obtained from a boy younger than 18 in good health and CMV-seropositive. The CDR3 runs from the conserved cysteine through the conserved F or W. A D gene is named only where the DNA matches it firmly. Size tells how often a clone was seen (once, few, many) or the class of an expanded clone, and some rows leave it out.

d_gene: -; j_gene: TRBJ2-7; v_gene: TRBV7-3; abundance: -; CDR3aa: CASSPGSPNEQYF; CDR3nt: TGTGCCAGCAGCCCCGGGTCCCCGAACGAGCAGTACTTC
d_gene: -; j_gene: TRBJ2-1; v_gene: TRBV13; abundance: -; CDR3aa: CASSSPSAGSSYNEQFF; CDR3nt: TGTGCCAGCAGCTCACCTAGCGCTGGGAGCTCCTACAATGAGCAGTTCTTC
d_gene: TRBD1; j_gene: TRBJ2-7; v_gene: TRBV7-3; abundance: -; CDR3aa: CASSLGTGTLEQYF; CDR3nt: TGTGCCAGCAGCTTAGGGACAGGAACCCTCGAGCAGTACTTC
d_gene: -; j_gene: TRBJ2-7; v_gene: TRBV11-2; abundance: -; CDR3aa: CASSLRLTGFAYEQYF; CDR3nt: TGTGCCAGCAGCTTGAGACTTACCGGGTTCGCCTACGAGCAGTACTTC
d_gene: TRBD2; j_gene: TRBJ2-1; v_gene: TRBV2; abundance: -; CDR3aa: CASSGTSGSPRPFF; CDR3nt: TGTGCCAGCAGCGGGACTAGCGGGAGTCCCAGACCGTTCTTC
d_gene: -; j_gene: TRBJ1-5; v_gene: TRBV2; abundance: -; CDR3aa: CASSEQGTNQPQHF; CDR3nt: TGTGCCAGCAGTGAGCAGGGAACCAATCAGCCCCAGCATTTT
d_gene: -; j_gene: TRBJ1-2; v_gene: TRBV6-1; abundance: -; CDR3aa: CASSETWTTGADGYTF; CDR3nt: TGTGCCAGCAGCGAAACATGGACGACAGGAGCGGATGGCTACACCTTC
d_gene: -; j_gene: TRBJ1-1; v_gene: TRBV6-6; abundance: -; CDR3aa: CASSYGQSNTEAFF; CDR3nt: TGTGCCAGCAGTTACGGGCAGAGTAACACTGAAGCTTTCTTT
d_gene: -; j_gene: TRBJ1-2; v_gene: TRBV7-2; abundance: -; CDR3aa: CASSLEPGGGYPF; CDR3nt: TGTGCCAGCAGCCTTGAACCGGGGGGTGGCTACCCCTTC
d_gene: TRBD1; j_gene: TRBJ2-2; v_gene: TRBV5-1; abundance: once; CDR3aa: CASSKRTGENGELFF; CDR3nt: TGCGCCAGCAGCAAAAGGACAGGGGAAAACGGGGAGCTGTTTTTT
d_gene: TRBD1; j_gene: TRBJ1-2; v_gene: TRBV2; abundance: few; CDR3aa: CASSPGQRNYGYPF; CDR3nt: TGTGCCAGCAGTCCGGGACAGCGAAACTATGGCTACCCCTTC
d_gene: -; j_gene: TRBJ2-5; v_gene: TRBV23-1; abundance: few; CDR3aa: CASGPGGHLEETQYF; CDR3nt: TGCGCCAGCGGCCCTGGGGGCCATCTAGAGGAGACCCAGTACTTC
d_gene: -; j_gene: TRBJ2-7; v_gene: TRBV30; abundance: few; CDR3aa: CAWSPAGYEQYF; CDR3nt: TGTGCCTGGAGTCCTGCCGGCTACGAGCAGTACTTC
d_gene: -; j_gene: TRBJ1-2; v_gene: TRBV6-1; abundance: -; CDR3aa: CASSEVGGGGDGYTF; CDR3nt: TGTGCCAGCAGTGAAGTGGGGGGGGGCGGGGATGGCTACACCTTC
d_gene: TRBD1; j_gene: TRBJ1-1; v_gene: TRBV9; abundance: -; CDR3aa: CASSVGQGEGNTEAFF; CDR3nt: TGTGCCAGCAGCGTAGGACAGGGGGAAGGGAACACTGAAGCTTTCTTT
d_gene: TRBD1; j_gene: TRBJ2-7; v_gene: TRBV6-5; abundance: -; CDR3aa: CASTPGQGTYEQYF; CDR3nt: TGTGCCAGCACCCCGGGACAGGGCACCTACGAGCAGTACTTC
d_gene: -; j_gene: TRBJ2-7; v_gene: TRBV5-1; abundance: -; CDR3aa: CASSISGVYEQYF; CDR3nt: TGCGCCAGCAGTATCTCAGGCGTCTACGAGCAGTACTTC
d_gene: -; j_gene: TRBJ2-1; v_gene: TRBV27; abundance: -; CDR3aa: CASSFAGTAYNEQFF; CDR3nt: TGTGCCAGCAGTTTTGCGGGGACCGCCTACAATGAGCAGTTCTTC
d_gene: -; j_gene: TRBJ2-2; v_gene: TRBV27; abundance: -; CDR3aa: CASTLSRAANTGELFF; CDR3nt: TGTGCCAGCACCCTATCGCGGGCCGCGAACACCGGGGAGCTGTTTTTT
d_gene: TRBD1; j_gene: TRBJ1-6; v_gene: TRBV27; abundance: -; CDR3aa: CASSPNNRGRDSPLHF; CDR3nt: TGTGCCAGCAGTCCAAATAACAGGGGGAGGGATTCACCCCTCCACTTT
d_gene: TRBD2; j_gene: TRBJ2-5; v_gene: TRBV10-3; abundance: -; CDR3aa: CAISGRASGKETQYF; CDR3nt: TGTGCCATCAGTGGACGGGCTAGCGGAAAAGAGACCCAGTACTTC
d_gene: -; j_gene: TRBJ1-4; v_gene: TRBV6-6; abundance: -; CDR3aa: CASRGGLTNEKLFF; CDR3nt: TGTGCCAGCAGGGGCGGGTTGACTAATGAAAAACTGTTTTTT
d_gene: -; j_gene: TRBJ1-4; v_gene: TRBV6-4; abundance: -; CDR3aa: CASFIFAEGAF; CDR3nt: -
d_gene: -; j_gene: TRBJ1-6; v_gene: TRBV4-1; abundance: -; CDR3aa: CASSQERPISPLHF; CDR3nt: TGCGCCAGCAGCCAAGAGCGGCCTATTTCACCCCTCCACTTT
d_gene: TRBD1; j_gene: TRBJ1-1; v_gene: TRBV7-9; abundance: -; CDR3aa: CASSFWTGDGTEAFF; CDR3nt: TGTGCCAGCAGCTTCTGGACAGGAGATGGCACTGAAGCTTTCTTT
d_gene: -; j_gene: TRBJ2-2; v_gene: TRBV5-1; abundance: -; CDR3aa: CASSLARVVAGELFF; CDR3nt: TGCGCCAGCAGCTTGGCCAGGGTTGTAGCCGGGGAGCTGTTTTTT
d_gene: -; j_gene: TRBJ2-2; v_gene: TRBV6-1; abundance: -; CDR3aa: CASSYSRGTGELFF; CDR3nt: TGTGCCAGCAGTTATAGCCGAGGGACCGGGGAGCTGTTTTTT
d_gene: -; j_gene: TRBJ1-6; v_gene: TRBV18; abundance: few; CDR3aa: CASSADVDSPLHF; CDR3nt: TGTGCCAGCTCAGCGGATGTTGATTCACCCCTCCACTTT
d_gene: -; j_gene: TRBJ2-1; v_gene: TRBV19; abundance: few; CDR3aa: CASSIPVSYNEQFF; CDR3nt: TGTGCCAGTAGTATCCCTGTTTCCTACAATGAGCAGTTCTTC
d_gene: TRBD2; j_gene: TRBJ2-1; v_gene: TRBV18; abundance: -; CDR3aa: CASSRFTAGGSSYNEQFF; CDR3nt: TGTGCCAGCTCACGGTTTACAGCGGGAGGGAGCTCCTACAATGAGCAGTTCTTC
d_gene: TRBD2; j_gene: TRBJ2-7; v_gene: TRBV29-1; abundance: -; CDR3aa: CSVGGGIDEQYF; CDR3nt: TGCAGCGTGGGCGGGGGAATCGACGAGCAGTACTTC
d_gene: -; j_gene: TRBJ2-7; v_gene: TRBV9; abundance: once; CDR3aa: CASSVGGPTTYEQYF; CDR3nt: TGTGCCAGCAGCGTTGGTGGTCCTACCACCTACGAGCAGTACTTC
d_gene: -; j_gene: TRBJ1-2; v_gene: TRBV6-1; abundance: -; CDR3aa: CASSVFRVGDGYPF; CDR3nt: TGTGCCAGCAGTGTTTTCAGGGTAGGAGACGGCTACCCCTTC
d_gene: -; j_gene: TRBJ2-2; v_gene: TRBV25-1; abundance: -; CDR3aa: CASSEGTANVGELFF; CDR3nt: TGTGCCAGCAGTGAAGGCACAGCCAACGTAGGGGAGCTGTTTTTT
d_gene: -; j_gene: TRBJ1-5; v_gene: TRBV2; abundance: few; CDR3aa: CASSTGSGANNQPQHF; CDR3nt: TGTGCCAGCAGTACAGGGTCCGGAGCCAACAATCAGCCCCAGCATTTT
d_gene: -; j_gene: TRBJ2-7; v_gene: TRBV13; abundance: -; CDR3aa: CASSRESYEQYF; CDR3nt: TGTGCCAGCAGCCGGGAGTCCTACGAGCAGTACTTC
d_gene: TRBD2; j_gene: TRBJ2-2; v_gene: TRBV13; abundance: -; CDR3aa: CASSLSEEGLANTGELFF; CDR3nt: TGTGCCAGCAGCTTATCGGAGGAGGGACTAGCGAACACCGGGGAGCTGTTTTTT
d_gene: -; j_gene: TRBJ2-2; v_gene: TRBV2; abundance: -; CDR3aa: CASSESGTGELFF; CDR3nt: TGTGCCAGCAGTGAAAGCGGAACCGGGGAGCTGTTTTTT
d_gene: -; j_gene: TRBJ1-1; v_gene: TRBV5-1; abundance: few; CDR3aa: CASSLSSPVWGQYTEAFF; CDR3nt: TGCGCCAGCAGCTTGTCGTCACCCGTATGGGGACAATACACTGAAGCTTTCTTT
d_gene: -; j_gene: TRBJ1-2; v_gene: TRBV5-1; abundance: -; CDR3aa: CASSLLTPVRGYGYTF; CDR3nt: TGCGCCAGCAGCTTGCTGACCCCAGTTAGGGGGTATGGCTACACCTTC
d_gene: TRBD2; j_gene: TRBJ2-7; v_gene: TRBV27; abundance: -; CDR3aa: CASSRGTSGYEQYF; CDR3nt: TGTGCCAGCAGTCGAGGGACTAGCGGGTACGAGCAGTACTTC
d_gene: -; j_gene: TRBJ2-1; v_gene: TRBV2; abundance: -; CDR3aa: CASSQTTSYRSYNEQFF; CDR3nt: TGTGCCAGCAGTCAAACGACTTCGTATCGTAGCTACAATGAGCAGTTCTTC
d_gene: -; j_gene: TRBJ1-1; v_gene: TRBV9; abundance: -; CDR3aa: CASSTREYTEAFF; CDR3nt: TGTGCCAGCAGCACTAGGGAGTACACTGAAGCTTTCTTT
d_gene: -; j_gene: TRBJ2-7; v_gene: TRBV6-5; abundance: -; CDR3aa: CASSYSPGLSYEQYF; CDR3nt: TGTGCCAGCAGTTACTCACCAGGGCTCTCCTACGAGCAGTACTTC
d_gene: -; j_gene: TRBJ2-7; v_gene: TRBV9; abundance: -; CDR3aa: CASSVDLYSYEQYF; CDR3nt: TGTGCCAGCAGCGTAGATCTTTACTCCTACGAGCAGTACTTC
d_gene: TRBD1; j_gene: TRBJ1-5; v_gene: TRBV19; abundance: -; CDR3aa: CATEQGIKDQPQHF; CDR3nt: TGTGCCACCGAACAGGGGATCAAGGATCAGCCCCAGCATTTT
d_gene: TRBD1; j_gene: TRBJ1-5; v_gene: TRBV19; abundance: -; CDR3aa: CASSTEGTGIQPQHF; CDR3nt: TGTGCCAGTAGTACGGAAGGGACAGGTATTCAGCCCCAGCATTTT
d_gene: -; j_gene: TRBJ1-1; v_gene: TRBV5-4; abundance: -; CDR3aa: CASSLTGLNTEAFF; CDR3nt: TGTGCCAGCAGCTTGACAGGGTTAAACACTGAAGCTTTCTTT
d_gene: TRBD1; j_gene: TRBJ2-7; v_gene: TRBV30; abundance: -; CDR3aa: CAWSEGQGDEQYF; CDR3nt: TGTGCCTGGAGTGAGGGACAGGGGGACGAGCAGTACTTC
d_gene: TRBD2; j_gene: TRBJ2-3; v_gene: TRBV7-6; abundance: -; CDR3aa: CASSPSLAGDLDTQYF; CDR3nt: TGTGCCAGCAGCCCAAGTCTAGCGGGAGATTTAGATACGCAGTATTTT
d_gene: TRBD2; j_gene: TRBJ2-1; v_gene: TRBV4-3; abundance: -; CDR3aa: CASSQQRLASNEQFF; CDR3nt: TGCGCCAGCAGCCAACAGCGACTAGCGAGCAATGAGCAGTTCTTC
d_gene: -; j_gene: TRBJ2-2; v_gene: TRBV5-1; abundance: -; CDR3aa: CASSLLQANTGELFF; CDR3nt: TGCGCCAGCAGCTTGTTACAGGCGAACACCGGGGAGCTGTTTTTT
d_gene: -; j_gene: TRBJ2-7; v_gene: TRBV30; abundance: few; CDR3aa: CAWSVGGSRSEQYF; CDR3nt: TGTGCCTGGAGTGTCGGAGGGAGCAGGAGCGAGCAGTACTTC
d_gene: -; j_gene: TRBJ1-4; v_gene: TRBV15; abundance: few; CDR3aa: CATSRGTGTTTATNEKLFF; CDR3nt: TGTGCCACCAGCAGAGGCACCGGGACAACAACGGCAACTAATGAAAAACTGTTTTTT
d_gene: TRBD1; j_gene: TRBJ2-5; v_gene: TRBV5-4; abundance: -; CDR3aa: CASSSQGQETQYF; CDR3nt: TGTGCCAGCAGCTCACAGGGGCAAGAGACCCAGTACTTC